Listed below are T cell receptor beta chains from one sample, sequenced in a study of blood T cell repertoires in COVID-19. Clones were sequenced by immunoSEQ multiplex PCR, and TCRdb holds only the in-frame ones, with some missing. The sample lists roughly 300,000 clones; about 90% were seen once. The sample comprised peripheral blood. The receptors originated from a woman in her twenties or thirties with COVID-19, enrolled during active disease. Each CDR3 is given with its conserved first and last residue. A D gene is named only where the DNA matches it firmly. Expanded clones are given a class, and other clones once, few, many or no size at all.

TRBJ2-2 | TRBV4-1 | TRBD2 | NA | TGCGCCAGCAGCCAAGATGGCGGGGGGGCCACCGGGGAGCTGTTTTTT | CASSQDGGGATGELFF
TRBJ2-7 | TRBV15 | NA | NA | TGTGCCACCAGCAGAGATAGGGGGACTAGGGGGCGCGAGCAGTACTTC | CATSRDRGTRGREQYF
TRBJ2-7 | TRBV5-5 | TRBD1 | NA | TGTGCCAGCAGCCCGGGACAGGGGGCTTACGAGCAGTACTTC | CASSPGQGAYEQYF
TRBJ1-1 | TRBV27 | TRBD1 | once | TGTGCCAGCAGTTTATCCGGGACAGTAAAGACTGAAGCTTTCTTT | CASSLSGTVKTEAFF
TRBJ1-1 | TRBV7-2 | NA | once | TGTGCCAGCAGCTTAGGACCCCGGGGGAACACTGAAGCTTTCTTT | CASSLGPRGNTEAFF
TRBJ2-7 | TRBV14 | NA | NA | TGTGCCAGCAGCCAAGAGGGCCCATGGGCGTGGGAGCAGTACTTC | CASSQEGPWAWEQYF
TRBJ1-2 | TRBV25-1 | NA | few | TGTGCCAGCAGTTTCCTTAACTATGGCTACACCTTC | CASSFLNYGYTF
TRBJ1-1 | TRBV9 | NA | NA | TGTGCCAGCAGCGTAGGTGGTCAGGGTAACACTGAAGCTTTCTTT | CASSVGGQGNTEAFF
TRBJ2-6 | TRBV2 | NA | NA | TGTGCCAGCAGTGTAGGGACAAGTAGCTCTGGGGCCAACGTCCTGACTTTC | CASSVGTSSSGANVLTF
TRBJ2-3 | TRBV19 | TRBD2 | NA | TGTGCCAGTAGTACTGTCCCGGGACTAGCGGGGGGTACAGATACGCAGTATTTT | CASSTVPGLAGGTDTQYF
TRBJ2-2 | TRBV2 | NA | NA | TGTGCCAGCGAGGCACAGGGCCACGGGGAGCTGTTTTTT | CASEAQGHGELFF
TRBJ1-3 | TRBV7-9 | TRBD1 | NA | TGTGCCAGCAGCCCCGGGGGACAGGGTTATGGAAACACCATATATTTT | CASSPGGQGYGNTIYF
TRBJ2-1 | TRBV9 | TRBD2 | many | TGTGCCAGCAGCGTAGCCTACCGGGGGGTTGAGCAGTTCTTC | CASSVAYRGVEQFF
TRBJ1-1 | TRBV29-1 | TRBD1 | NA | TGCAGCGTGAAGGGACAGGGGGCAATTGAAGCTTTCTTT | CSVKGQGAIEAFF
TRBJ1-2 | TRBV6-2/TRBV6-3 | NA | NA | TGTGCCAGCAGTTATAGAGTTGCGGATGGCTACACCTTC | CASSYRVADGYTF
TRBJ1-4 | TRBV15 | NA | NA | TGTGCCACCAGCATAGGGGCGGAAGAGGAAAAACTGTTTTTT | CATSIGAEEEKLFF
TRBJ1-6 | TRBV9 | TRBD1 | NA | TGTGCCAGCAGCGTAGCTGAAGGACAGGGAGGTTCACCCCTCCACTTT | CASSVAEGQGGSPLHF
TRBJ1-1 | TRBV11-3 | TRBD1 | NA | TGTGCCAGCGGCCTAGGGGGCATACGAGTGGCTTTCTTT | CASGLGGIRVAFF
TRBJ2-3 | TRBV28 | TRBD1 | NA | TGTGCCAGCAGATGGACAGGGGCAGATACGCAGTATTTT | CASRWTGADTQYF
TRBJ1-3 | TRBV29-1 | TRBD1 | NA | TGCAGCGCCGGGACAGGGGGCTCTGGAAACACCATATATTTT | CSAGTGGSGNTIYF
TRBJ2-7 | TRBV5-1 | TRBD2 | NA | TGCGCCAGCAGCTTCAGCGGGGAGGCCTACGAGCAGTACTTC | CASSFSGEAYEQYF
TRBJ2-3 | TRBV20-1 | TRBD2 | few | TGCAGTGCTAGTCCTACTAGCGGGGGGTCTTCTTTT | CSASPTSGGSSF
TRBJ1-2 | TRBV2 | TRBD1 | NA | TGTGCCAGCACAAGACAGGGGGCGCGTTACACCTTC | CASTRQGARYTF
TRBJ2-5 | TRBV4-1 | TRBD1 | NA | TGCGCCAGCACCGGAAAAGACAGGGGGCAAGAGACCCAGTACTTC | CASTGKDRGQETQYF
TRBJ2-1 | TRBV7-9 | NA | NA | TGTGCCAGCAGCTTAGATCGGGGTAACTACAATGAGCAGTTCTTC | CASSLDRGNYNEQFF
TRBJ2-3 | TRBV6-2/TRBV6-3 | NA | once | TGTGCCAGCAGTCCGACTAGGACGGCATCCCCCGATACGCAGTATTTT | CASSPTRTASPDTQYF
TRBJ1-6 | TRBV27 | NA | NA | TGTGCCAGCAGTCCATTAGGGGTTTCACCCCTCCACTTT | CASSPLGVSPLHF
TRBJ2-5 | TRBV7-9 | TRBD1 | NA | TGTGCCAGCAGCCAGCGACAGGGATGGGAGGAGACCCAGTACTTC | CASSQRQGWEETQYF
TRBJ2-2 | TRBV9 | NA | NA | TGTGCCAGCAGCGCCGGGGGAGGGAACACCGGGGAGCTGTTTTTT | CASSAGGGNTGELFF
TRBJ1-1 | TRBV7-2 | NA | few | TGTGCCAGCAGCCCGACTCGGGACATGAACACTGAAGCTTTCTTT | CASSPTRDMNTEAFF
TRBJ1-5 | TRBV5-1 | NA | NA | TGCGCCAGCAGCTTGGCGACAGGTGATCAGCCCCAGCATTTT | CASSLATGDQPQHF
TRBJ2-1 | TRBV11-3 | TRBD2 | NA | TGTGCCAGCAGCCCCAGGACTAGCGGGAACAATGAGCAGTTCTTC | CASSPRTSGNNEQFF
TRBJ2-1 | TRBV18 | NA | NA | TGTGCCAGCTCACCACCACAGGTCCACCTTGACAATGAGCAGTTCTTC | CASSPPQVHLDNEQFF
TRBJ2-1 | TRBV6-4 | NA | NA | TGTGCCAGCAGCGTAGGGGTGATTGTCAATGAGCAGTTCTTC | CASSVGVIVNEQFF
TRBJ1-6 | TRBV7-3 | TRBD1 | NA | TGTGCCAGCAGCTTAGAAGGGGGCGTGTGGAATTCACCCCTCCACTTT | CASSLEGGVWNSPLHF
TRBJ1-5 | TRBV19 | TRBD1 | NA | TGTGCCAGTAGTCCCGGGACAGGGTATCAGCCCCAGCATTTT | CASSPGTGYQPQHF
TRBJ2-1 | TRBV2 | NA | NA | TGTGCCAGCATCCCGTCGTCGGGGTACCTCAATGAGCAGTTCTTC | CASIPSSGYLNEQFF
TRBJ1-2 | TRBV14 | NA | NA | TGTGCCAGCAGCCAAACAGGCTATAACTATGGCTACACCTTC | CASSQTGYNYGYTF
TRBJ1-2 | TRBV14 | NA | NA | TGTGCCAGCAGCCAATATAAACAGGGAGACGGCTACACCTTC | CASSQYKQGDGYTF
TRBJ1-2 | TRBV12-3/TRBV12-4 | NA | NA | TGTGCCAGCAGTTTATTGGGGGCTGGAGGCTACACCTTC | CASSLLGAGGYTF
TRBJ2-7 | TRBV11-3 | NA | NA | TGTGCCAGCAGCAACCGCCAGGTGTACGAGCAGTACTTC | CASSNRQVYEQYF
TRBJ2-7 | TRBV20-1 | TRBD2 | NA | TGCAGTGCTAGTGCCTCTAGCGGAGGATACGAGCAGTACTTC | CSASASSGGYEQYF
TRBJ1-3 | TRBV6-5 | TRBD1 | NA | TGTGCCAGCCATACAGGGGGGAACACCATATATTTT | CASHTGGNTIYF
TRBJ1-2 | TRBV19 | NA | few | TGTGCCAGTAGTATAGTGGGGGCTGGCTACACCTTC | CASSIVGAGYTF
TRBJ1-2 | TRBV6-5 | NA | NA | TGTGCCAGCAGAAGGCCAGGCCTGGCCCCGGCCACCTTC | CASRRPGLAPATF
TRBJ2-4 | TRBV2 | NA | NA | TGTGCCAGCAGTGACCCAGTGGCGGGCATTCAGTACTTC | CASSDPVAGIQYF
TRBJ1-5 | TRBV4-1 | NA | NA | TGCGCCAGCAGCCAAGCTTCTATTAGCAATCAGCCCCAGCATTTT | CASSQASISNQPQHF
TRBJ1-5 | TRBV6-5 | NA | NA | TGTGCCAGCAGGACGGTCAGGGGATCGAATCAGCCCCAGCATTTT | CASRTVRGSNQPQHF
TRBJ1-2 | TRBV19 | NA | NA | TGTGCCAGTAGTCTCACCCCACAGGGAATCGCGGAGGGCTACACCTTC | CASSLTPQGIAEGYTF
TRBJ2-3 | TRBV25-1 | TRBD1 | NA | TGTGCCAGCAGTGGGGCTCTGGGACAGATATTCACAGATACGCAGTATTTT | CASSGALGQIFTDTQYF
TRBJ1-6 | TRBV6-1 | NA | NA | TGTGCCAGCAGTGATGGGGCCCTCGGGCCCCTCCACTTT | CASSDGALGPLHF
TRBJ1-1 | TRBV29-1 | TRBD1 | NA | TGCAGCGTCAAAACAGGGGGGTTCACTGAAGCTTTCTTT | CSVKTGGFTEAFF
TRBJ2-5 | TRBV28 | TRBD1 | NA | TGTGCCAGCAGTTTGCAGGACAGGGTGCAGACCCAGTACTTC | CASSLQDRVQTQYF
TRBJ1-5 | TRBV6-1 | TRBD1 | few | TGTGCCAGCAGTGAGCCGACAGGGTCCCAGCCCCAGCATTTT | CASSEPTGSQPQHF
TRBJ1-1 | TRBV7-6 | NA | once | TGTGCCAGCAGCTTAAGGCAGGGGCCGAACACTGAAGCTTTCTTT | CASSLRQGPNTEAFF
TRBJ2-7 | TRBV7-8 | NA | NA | TGTGCCAGCAGCTTAGCCCCTTATTACGAGCAGTACTTC | CASSLAPYYEQYF
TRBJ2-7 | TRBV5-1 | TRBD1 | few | TGCGCCAGCAGCTTGGCTGGGACAGGAGTCTACGAGCAGTACTTC | CASSLAGTGVYEQYF
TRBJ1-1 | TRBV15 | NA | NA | TGTGCCACCAGCGCAGGGGCGAACACTGAAGCTTTCTTT | CATSAGANTEAFF
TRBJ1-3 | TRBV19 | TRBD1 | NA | TGTGCCAGTAGCCGGGACAGGAACTCTGGAAACACCATATATTTT | CASSRDRNSGNTIYF
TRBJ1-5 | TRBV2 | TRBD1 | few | TGTGCCAGCAGTGAAACGGCAGGGGGTTATCAGCCCCAGCATTTT | CASSETAGGYQPQHF